This TCR beta chain was sequenced in a study of blood T cell repertoires in COVID-19. In the study overall: Spain, Italy and the United States supplied samples that represented acute and convalescent COVID-19. T cells, B-cell-depleted T cells, or PBMCs provided the cDNA or gDNA that served as material.

This CDR3 has 16 residues. CDR1 and CDR2 (germline): SQVTM, ANQGSEA. The V segment lost 5 bases and the J segment 2 bases; nucleotides outside the gene matches: 11. The authors' processing: Cell counts per sample came from amplifying reference gene primers. TCRdb's copy holds only in-frame clones and misses some; the assay was immunoSEQ multiplex PCR. D and trimming come from the DNA, and the V and J calls and clone size come from that table. The data hold under 550,000 clones, with approximately 90% observed a single time. Specimen: peripheral blood. The TCR was taken from a man aged 18 to 35 with COVID-19, enrolled during active disease. V usage is TRBV29-1 and J usage is TRBJ2-3; 9 bases line up with TRBD1. In DNA form, the CDR3 reads TGCAGCGTTCTCCAAGACAGGGGGTCCTTCACAGATACGCAGTATTTT. Its protein product is CSVLQDRGSFTDTQYF.